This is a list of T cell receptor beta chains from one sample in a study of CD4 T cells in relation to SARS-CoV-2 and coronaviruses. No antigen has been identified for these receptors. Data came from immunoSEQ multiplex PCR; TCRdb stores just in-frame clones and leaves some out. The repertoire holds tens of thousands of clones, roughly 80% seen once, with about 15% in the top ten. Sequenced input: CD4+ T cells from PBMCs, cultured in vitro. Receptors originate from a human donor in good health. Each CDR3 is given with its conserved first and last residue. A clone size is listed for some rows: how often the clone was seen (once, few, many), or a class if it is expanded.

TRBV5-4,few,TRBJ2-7,CASSLQPISYEQYF
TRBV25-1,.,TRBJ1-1,CASSDPTEAFF
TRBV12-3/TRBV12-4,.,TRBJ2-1,CASSTYNEQFF
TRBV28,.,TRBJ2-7,CASSLKTSDEQYF
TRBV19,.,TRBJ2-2,CASSIWGTRNTGELFF
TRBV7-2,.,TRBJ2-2,CASSLEGGSVTGELFF
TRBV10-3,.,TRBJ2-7,CATPQRQREAYEQYF
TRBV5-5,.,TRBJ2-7,CASSSGPARDEQYF
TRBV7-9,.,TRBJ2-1,CASSLLAGGPNEQFF
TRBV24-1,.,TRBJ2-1,CATSDVAGQGHNEQFF
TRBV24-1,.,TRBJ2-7,CATSDYGLAGYEQYF
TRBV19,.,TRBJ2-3,CASSRGRADTQYF
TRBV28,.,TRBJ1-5,CASSLGQGGNQPQHF
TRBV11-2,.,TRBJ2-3,CASSLVTDTQYF
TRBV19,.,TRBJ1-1,CASSFLNTEAFF
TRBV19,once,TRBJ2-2,CASSVGQTNTGELFF
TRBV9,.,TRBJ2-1,CASSVEGRVEYNEQFF
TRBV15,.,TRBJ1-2,CATSRDRQGIGYTF
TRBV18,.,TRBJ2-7,CASSPRGGQSSYEQYF
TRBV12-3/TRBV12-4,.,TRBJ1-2,CASAGTAYGYTF
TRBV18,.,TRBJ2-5,CASSPGGGQETQYF
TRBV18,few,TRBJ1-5,CASSPPQDTSGNQPQHF
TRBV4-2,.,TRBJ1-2,CASSPTTVYGYTF
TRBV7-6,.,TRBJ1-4,CASSLAVQGAGEKLFF
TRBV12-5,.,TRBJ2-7,CASGPGQGYYEQYF
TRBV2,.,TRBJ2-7,CASSDLGDFYEQYF
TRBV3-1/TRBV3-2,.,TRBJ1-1,CASSQSNRGEAFF
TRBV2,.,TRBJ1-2,CASTRRRGARGTF
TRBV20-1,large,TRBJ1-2,CSARGIGGYTF
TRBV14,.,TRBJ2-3,CASSQARGRMGTTDTQYF
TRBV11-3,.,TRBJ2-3,CASSVPGQGTQYF
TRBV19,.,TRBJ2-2,CASTTGQFTGELFF
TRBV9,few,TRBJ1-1,CASSETQGVGAEAFF
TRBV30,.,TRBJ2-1,CAWMRKGLAGGEQFF
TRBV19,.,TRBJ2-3,CASTTRRRGVGGTDTQYF
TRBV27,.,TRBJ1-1,CASSSDRSPNTEAFF
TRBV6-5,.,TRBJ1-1,CASSKQTGLTEAFF
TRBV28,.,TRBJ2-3,CASSFTGRTDTQYF
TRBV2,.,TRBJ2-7,CASTRDSYEQYF
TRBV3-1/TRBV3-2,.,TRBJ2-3,CASRHTDTQYF
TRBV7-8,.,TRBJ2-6,CASQTPGQLRQANVLTF